Below, 4 T cell receptor beta chains from the same sample are listed, as sequenced in a study of monozygotic twins with inflammatory bowel disease (dated by TCRdb to between 2017 and 2020). Libraries were prepared through 5' RACE. The run used an Illumina HiSeq 2500. After the reads were reprocessed by TCRdb, one entry was made per CDR3 protein sequence, with no DNA. The sample table on file contains about 330,000 distinct CDR3 sequences. Together, the top ten hold 2% of the sample. Source material: blood. All receptors come from a human donor with ulcerative colitis or Crohn's disease, or a healthy co-twin of an affected twin (not recorded which).

The gene calls are TRBV14 and TRBJ2-1; TCRdb reports TRBD1, a call that lacks DNA to check it against. The CDR3 runs 18 residues. Germline-derived CDR1 and CDR2 are SGHDN and FVKESK. CDR3 amino acids: CASSQIVSGHPSYNEQFF.

This chain uses TRBV20-1 with TRBJ2-3; TCRdb calls TRBD2, which cannot be checked without DNA. The germline V gene has CDR1 DFQATT and CDR2 SNEGSKA (reference sequence). The CDR3 loop spans 18 amino acids. This chain's CDR3 is CSASGTSGLQVGTDTQYF.

V gene TRBV29-1 combines with J gene TRBJ2-7; TCRdb returns TRBD2, unconfirmable since there is no DNA. CDR1 and CDR2 (germline): SQVTM, ANQGSEA. The CDR3 spans 15 residues. This CDR3 is CSVEGSSGRTYEQYF.

This chain connects TRBV15 to TRBJ1-4; TCRdb's D gene call, TRBD1, goes unchecked for lack of DNA. Looked up from germline, CDR1 is LNHNV and CDR2 is YYDKDF (reference sequence). CDR3 length: 15 amino acids. CDR3 amino acids: CATSRDLETGEKLFF.